This TCR beta chain was captured by sequencing in a study of OX40 agonist ivuxolimab in advanced cancers. Assay: immunoSEQ multiplex PCR; the TCRdb copy retains only in-frame clones and omits some. The sample includes approximately 40,000 clones, 83% of them seen just once. Germline V gene lookup returns CDR1 LNHDA and CDR2 SQIVND (reference sequence). V was shortened by 7 bases and J by 2 bases, with 19 bases between the two germline ends. The CDR3 loop spans 16 amino acids. This sequence originates from an adult with an advanced solid tumor such as melanoma, head and neck, liver or kidney cancer. This chain joins TRBV19 and TRBJ2-3, with D perhaps TRBD2 (6 bases). The source was CD4+ or CD8+ T cells sorted from blood, collected in a trial of the OX40 agonist ivuxolimab. The CDR3 spells CASTPSGRGVTDTQYF. CDR3 coding DNA: TGTGCCAGTACCCCCTCGGGGCGGGGTGTCACAGATACGCAGTATTTT.